This T cell receptor beta chain was sequenced during a study of tumor-infiltrating lymphocytes in oesophageal squamous cell carcinoma. The CDR3 covers 15 residues. V lost 5 bases and J 3 bases, leaving 16 bases between the germline ends. CDR1 is SGHTA, CDR2 FQGNSA, per germline. In this sample, this clonotype turned up many times. TCRdb re-called the PCR reads with MiXCR, one entry per CDR3 protein. This table holds roughly 20,000 distinct CDR3 sequences, approximately 46% found once. The TCR was taken from a female donor with esophageal squamous cell carcinoma. J is TRBJ1-2 and V is TRBV7-2, with unresolved D. Sequenced: normal esophageal tissue next to the tumor. CDR3 nucleotides: TGTGCCAGCAGCGTCGGGCAGATAACGGACTATGGCTACACCTTC. Protein: CASSVGQITDYGYTF.